This T cell receptor (beta chain) was identified in a study of CD8 T cells in Susac syndrome. Study-wide findings and caveats: Only a relatively small number of individuals were included in the TCR sequencing and HLA analysis.

This CDR3 is 15 amino acids long. Germline-derived CDR1 and CDR2 are LGHNA and YNFKEQ. V lost 0 bases to trimming and J lost 10 bases, with 13 bases between them. The multiple sclerosis control group consisted of treatment-naive patients whose relapsing-remitting disease, which was either stable or active, fulfilled revised McDonald criteria. As to this clonotype: The target antigen is unknown.

Reverse transcription of roughly 0.5 to 1 ug RNA was carried out with random hexamers. Coverage of TCR beta CDR3 amplification by immunoSEQ multiplex PCR extended to 54 Vbeta and 13 Jbeta. TCRdb reprocessed the immunoSEQ multiplex PCR reads via MiXCR and lists one record per CDR3 protein. The sample has nearly 200,000 distinct CDR3 sequences, roughly 95% seen once. V and J are TRBV4-2 and TRBJ1-6; D unresolved. Sequenced input: CD4+ T cells from PBMCs. The receptor was derived from a human donor with multiple sclerosis. Written as DNA, the CDR3 is TGTGCCAGCAGCCAAGAGGAGGCGGGGAACTCACCCCTCCACTTT. This sequence encodes CASSQEEAGNSPLHF.